What follows are 5 T cell receptor beta chains derived from one specimen sequenced in a study of T cells in Graves' hyperthyroidism and ophthalmopathy. Amplified TCR beta CDR3 regions came from RNA transcripts. HTBI primers were the set used in a first-round RT-PCR of the TCR CDR3. Via MiXCR, TCRdb re-called the multiplex PCR reads, giving one row per CDR3 protein. This sample yields around 600,000 distinct CDR3 sequences, of which roughly 15% are seen a single time; about 12% belongs to the top ten. What was sequenced was blood. Source of these receptors: a woman aged 50 to 60 with Graves' ophthalmopathy.

This clonotype appeared many times. The chain recombines TRBV6-1 with TRBJ1-3; D is uncertain. The V and J ends lost 2 bases and 4 bases respectively, with 18 bases between them. The V gene's germline CDR1 is MNHNS and CDR2 SASEGT. This CDR3 spans 17 amino acids. CDR3 amino acids: CASSEYSLSVRGNTIYF. In DNA form, the CDR3 reads TGTGCCAGCAGTGAATATTCCCTTTCGGTGCGAGGAAACACCATATATTTT.

This clonotype was seen a handful of times. The chain carries TRBV29-1 and TRBJ1-1; D not resolved. The germline CDR1 and CDR2 sequences are SQVTM and ANQGSEA. This CDR3 has 13 amino acids. V gave up 4 bases and J gave up 4 bases, with 13 bases separating them. Here the CDR3 DNA reads TGCAGCGTTGGGTATTCAGAGGTCACTGAAGCTTTCTTT. Amino acid sequence: CSVGYSEVTEAFF.

This clonotype was observed many times. The chain links TRBV11-2 to TRBJ2-7, with TRBD1 matching 10 bases. The CDR3 consists of 14 residues. V lost 4 bases to trimming and J lost 4 bases; unmatched junction nucleotides: 4. Germline V gene lookup returns CDR1 SGHAT and CDR2 FQNNGV. Here the CDR3 DNA reads TGTGCCAGCAGCTGGGGGGACAGGGGTTACGAGCAGTACTTC. It translates to CASSWGDRGYEQYF.

Ten or more counts support this clonotype. The chain joins TRBV6-1 to TRBJ1-2; D gene ambiguous. In germline, CDR1 is MNHNS, CDR2 SASEGT. The CDR3 covers 14 residues. V was trimmed by 1 base and J by 8 bases, leaving 14 bases between them. CDR3 region: CASSEVGGFDGYTF. CDR3 coding DNA: TGTGCCAGCAGTGAAGTAGGAGGTTTCGACGGCTACACCTTC.

This clonotype was counted only a few times. The chain combines TRBV11-1 with TRBJ2-7; 7 bases are a match to TRBD1. Germline trimming cut 5 bases from V and 2 bases from J; bases unmatched to any gene: 9. Germline V CDR1 and CDR2: SGHAT, FQDESV (reference sequence). The CDR3 loop spans 15 amino acids. Here the CDR3 DNA reads TGTGCCAGCAGCCCCCGGGGACAGAGAGCCTACGAGCAGTACTTC. Residues: CASSPRGQRAYEQYF. The variable domain in full, completed from reference TRBV11-1 and TRBJ2-7, reads EAEVAQSPRYKITEKSQAVAFWCDPISGHATLYWYRQILGQGPELLVQFQDESVVDDSQLPKDRFSAERLKGVDSTLKIQPAELGDSAMYLCASSPRGQRAYEQYFGPGTRLTVT.